Listed here is a single TCR beta chain. The sample holds a few counts of this clonotype. The antigen this receptor binds is unknown. Base qualities are missing; no much larger clone stands one base away. Ficoll-Paque density gradient centrifugation was used to isolate PBMCs. Sequencer: Illumina NovaSeq 6000. Using 5'RACE with constant-segment primers, TCRalpha and TCRbeta cDNA libraries were constructed, with sample barcodes and unique molecular identifiers added in the process. Trizol reagent was used to extract RNA from every sample. The libraries were amplified in two PCR steps, and the second step added a second sample barcode and Illumina TruSeq adapters. Sequencing of libraries was performed on an Illumina NovaSeq with 2 x 150 bp paired-end reads. As for how the authors treated the data: With migec v1.2.7, reads were demultiplexed and then collapsed into UMI-guided consensus sequences. Using mixcr v2.1.11, the UMI consensuses were aligned to TRA and TRB V and J templates and assembled into clonotypes. A clonotype was counted as expanded or contracted only if both edgeR and NoisET called the change significant, with noise models trained on biological replicates. For edgeR calls, the thresholds were a false discovery rate-adjusted p below 0.01 and a log2 fold-change of 1. As an exploratory analysis of dynamics, PCA with hierarchical clustering was applied to max-normalized trajectories of the 1000 most abundant clonotypes. Separately sequenced CD4+ and CD8+ repertoires were used to assign the CD4 or CD8 phenotype of responding clones. TCRdb trimmed public reads at Q25 via fastp, called clones via MiXCR and kept in-frame beta chains. A single entry per CDR3 protein holds the most common genes and DNA from its merged rows. The V and J calls shown here were made by TCRdb, not taken from the authors' results. In all, the sample holds a few hundred thousand distinct CDR3 sequences, and 25% to 30% of those were seen once. The ten biggest clones cover approximately 13% of the sample.

Spanning cysteine to phenylalanine, the CDR3 consists of 14 amino acids. Only the CDR3 DNA stays, 42 bases, in frame from base 1. Between the V and J ends, shortened by 5 bases and 5 bases respectively, the junction contains 14 bases. Via the germline V gene, CDR1 is SGHRS and CDR2 YFSETQ. These data belong to a study of T-cell memory formation after mild COVID-19 (dated by TCRdb to the early 2020s). In the study overall: TCR sequence clusters from the two donors were found to be largely donor specific. Longitudinal TCRalpha and TCRbeta repertoire sequencing tracked T-cell clones expanding and contracting after mild COVID-19 in a couple of donors. Two young, previously healthy adult volunteers made up the cohort, one male and one female. General study outcomes and caveats: Contracting CD4+ clones turned up mainly in the CM and EM memory subsets, whereas EMRA was where CD8+ clones were enriched. The study included only a couple of mild cases, and larger cohorts that include severe cases with pre-infection samples were judged to be necessary. Clones contracting from day 15 to 85 had balanced CD4/CD8 phenotypes, while a second wave expanding from day 15 to 37 was biased towards CD4+. Some responding clones were detected in pre-infection memory, which suggested that pre-existing cross-reactive memory T cells had joined the SARS-CoV-2 response. SARS-CoV-2 specificity was not confirmed for the second-wave clones peaking on day 37.

This sequence originates from an adult woman who had mild COVID-19 (a few samples of this study predate the infection). The sample titles of this study are shuffled in the database, so cell type and time point are left out; the donor was told from shared clones. Sequencing was done on a sample of PBMCs or a T cell subset sorted from them (not recorded which). Recombination joined TRBV5-1 with TRBJ2-4, and the D gene may be TRBD1, 5 bases matching. The DNA sequence is as follows: TGCGCCAGCAGGGAAGGGGTCCCTGAAAACATTCAGTACTTC. Its protein reads: CASREGVPENIQYF.